This T cell receptor (beta chain) was sequenced in a study of PD-1 blockade in classical Hodgkin lymphoma. General study results and limits: The diversity seen at baseline in complete responders resembled that of newly diagnosed patients. In newly diagnosed patients, baseline TCR diversity was reportedly below that of healthy donors.

The repertoire was sequenced with immunoSEQ multiplex PCR; TCRdb's copy has only in-frame clones and lacks some. The sample shows about 90,000 clones, under 85% of them seen only once. Points on this clone: Its specificity is not known.

The CDR3 contains 13 residues. CDR1 and CDR2 from the germline V gene are GTSNPN and SVGIG (reference sequence). The time point: cycle 4 day 1 (C4D1), after 5 to 7 weeks of nivolumab. All the patients suffered relapse after autologous stem cell transplantation, and brentuximab vedotin exposure differed. The chain recombines TRBV30 with TRBJ2-2; D perhaps matches TRBD2 (6 bases). The material was peripheral blood mononuclear cells (PBMCs), obtained before the fourth cycle of nivolumab. This receptor was obtained from a human donor with classical Hodgkin lymphoma. The CDR3, as DNA: TGTGCAGGACGGAGGGTTTGGACCGGGGAGCTGTTTTTT. Translated, it gives CAGRRVWTGELFF.